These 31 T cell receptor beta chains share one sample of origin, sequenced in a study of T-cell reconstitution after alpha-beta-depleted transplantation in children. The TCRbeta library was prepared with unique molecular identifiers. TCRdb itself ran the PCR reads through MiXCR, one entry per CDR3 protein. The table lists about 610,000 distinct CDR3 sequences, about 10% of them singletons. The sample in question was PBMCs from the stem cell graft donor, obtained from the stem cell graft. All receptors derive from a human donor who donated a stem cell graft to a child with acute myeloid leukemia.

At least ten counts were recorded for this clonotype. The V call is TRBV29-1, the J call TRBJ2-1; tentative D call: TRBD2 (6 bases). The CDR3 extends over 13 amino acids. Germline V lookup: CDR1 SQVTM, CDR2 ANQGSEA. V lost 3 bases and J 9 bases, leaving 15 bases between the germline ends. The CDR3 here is CSVDPYLAVEQFF. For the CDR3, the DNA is TGCAGCGTTGACCCCTATTTAGCGGTTGAGCAGTTCTTC.

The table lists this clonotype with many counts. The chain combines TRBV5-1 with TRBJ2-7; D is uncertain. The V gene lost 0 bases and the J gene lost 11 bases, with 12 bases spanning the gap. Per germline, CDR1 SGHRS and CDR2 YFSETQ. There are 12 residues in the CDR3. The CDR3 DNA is TGCGCCAGCAGCTTGGAGCCCTCCGTGAAGTACTTC. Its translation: CASSLEPSVKYF.

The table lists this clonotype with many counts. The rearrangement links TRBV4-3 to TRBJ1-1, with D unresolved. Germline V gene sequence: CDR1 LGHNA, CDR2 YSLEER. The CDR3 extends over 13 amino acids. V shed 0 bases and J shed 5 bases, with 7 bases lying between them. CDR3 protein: CASSQDMVTEAFF. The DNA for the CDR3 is TGCGCCAGCAGCCAAGATATGGTTACTGAAGCTTTCTTT.

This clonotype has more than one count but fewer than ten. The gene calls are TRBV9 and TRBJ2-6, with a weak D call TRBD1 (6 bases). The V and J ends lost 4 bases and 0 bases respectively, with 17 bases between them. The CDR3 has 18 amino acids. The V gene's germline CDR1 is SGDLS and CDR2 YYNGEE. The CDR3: CASSTGQFSHSGANVLTF. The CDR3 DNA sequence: TGTGCCAGCAGCACCGGACAGTTTTCCCACTCTGGGGCCAACGTCCTGACTTTC.

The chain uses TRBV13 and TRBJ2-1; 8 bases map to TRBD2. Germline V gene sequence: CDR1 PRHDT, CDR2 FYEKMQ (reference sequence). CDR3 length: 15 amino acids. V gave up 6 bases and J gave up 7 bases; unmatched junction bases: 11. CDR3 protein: CASSPSGRRGNEQFF. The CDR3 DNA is TGTGCCAGCAGTCCGAGCGGGAGAAGAGGAAATGAGCAGTTCTTC.

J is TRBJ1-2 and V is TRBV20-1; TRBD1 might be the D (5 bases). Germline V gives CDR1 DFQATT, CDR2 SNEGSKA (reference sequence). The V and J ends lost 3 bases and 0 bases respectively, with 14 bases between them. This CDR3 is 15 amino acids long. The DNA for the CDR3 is TGCAGTGCTAGGCCCGACGGGGGATCTAACTATGGCTACACCTTC. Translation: CSARPDGGSNYGYTF.

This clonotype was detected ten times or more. The CDR3 protein is CASSPSGTGGLDSPLHF. CDR3 coding DNA: TGTGCCAGCAGTCCCTCCGGGACAGGGGGTTTAGATTCACCCCTCCACTTT. The rearrangement links TRBV12-3 or TRBV12-4 to TRBJ1-6, with TRBD1 matching 11 bases. J lost 8 bases, V lost 5 bases, and 11 bases had no gene match. The CDR3 is 17 residues long.

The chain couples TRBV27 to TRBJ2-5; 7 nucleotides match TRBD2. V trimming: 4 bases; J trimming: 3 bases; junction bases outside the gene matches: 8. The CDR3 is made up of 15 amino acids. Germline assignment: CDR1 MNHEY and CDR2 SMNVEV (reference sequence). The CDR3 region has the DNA TGTGCCAGCAGTTCCCTCGGGGCGGGAGAAGAGACCCAGTACTTC. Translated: CASSSLGAGEETQYF.

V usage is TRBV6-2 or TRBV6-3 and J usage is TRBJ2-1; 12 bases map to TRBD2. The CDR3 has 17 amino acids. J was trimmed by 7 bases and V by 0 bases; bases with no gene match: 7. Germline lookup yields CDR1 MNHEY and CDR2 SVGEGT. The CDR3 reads CASSYSSPGLAGNEQFF. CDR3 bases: TGTGCCAGCAGTTACTCGAGCCCGGGACTAGCGGGTAATGAGCAGTTCTTC.

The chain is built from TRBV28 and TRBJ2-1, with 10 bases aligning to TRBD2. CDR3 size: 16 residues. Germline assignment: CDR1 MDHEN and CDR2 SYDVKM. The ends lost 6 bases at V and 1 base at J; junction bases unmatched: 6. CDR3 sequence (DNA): TGTGCCAGCAGCTTCAGCGGGAGGGGATCCTACAATGAGCAGTTCTTC. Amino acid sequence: CASSFSGRGSYNEQFF.

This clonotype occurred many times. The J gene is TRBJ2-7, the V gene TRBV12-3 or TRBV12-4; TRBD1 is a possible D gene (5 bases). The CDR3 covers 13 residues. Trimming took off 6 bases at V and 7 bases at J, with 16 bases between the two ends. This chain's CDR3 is CASSQPAGFEQYF. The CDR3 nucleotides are TGTGCCAGCAGCCAACCGGCAGGGTTTGAGCAGTACTTC.

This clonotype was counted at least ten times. The CDR3 reads CATSSGTQGNEQFF. The DNA for the CDR3 is TGTGCCACCAGCAGCGGGACGCAGGGCAATGAGCAGTTCTTC. The chain uses TRBV15 and TRBJ2-1; D possibly uses TRBD1 or TRBD2 (5 bases each). Germline assignment: CDR1 LNHNV and CDR2 YYDKDF (reference sequence). V was pared by 3 bases and J by 6 bases, with 12 bases between. The CDR3 runs to 14 residues.

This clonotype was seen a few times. The CDR3 sequence: CASSPPRQGIVVQYF. CDR3 in DNA: TGTGCCAGCAGCCCCCCGCGACAGGGGATTGTGGTCCAGTACTTC. The rearrangement uses TRBV5-6 and TRBJ2-5, with 8 bases aligning to TRBD1. J gave up 10 bases and V 4 bases, and 15 bases lay outside the gene matches. Germline assignment: CDR1 SGHDT and CDR2 YYEEEE. CDR3 length: 15 residues. Using reference TRBV5-6 and TRBJ2-5 for the parts outside the CDR3, the full variable domain is DAGVTQSPTHLIKTRGQQVTLRCSPKSGHDTVSWYQQALGQGPQFIFQYYEEEERQRGNFPDRFSGHQFPNYSSELNVNALLLGDSALYLCASSPPRQGIVVQYFGPGTRLLVL.

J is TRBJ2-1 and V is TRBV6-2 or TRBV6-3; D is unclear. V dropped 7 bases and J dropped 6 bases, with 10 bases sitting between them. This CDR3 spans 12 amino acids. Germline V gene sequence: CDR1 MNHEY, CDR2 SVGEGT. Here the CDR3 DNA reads TGTGCCAGCAACAGAGTGACCAATGAGCAGTTCTTC. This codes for CASNRVTNEQFF.

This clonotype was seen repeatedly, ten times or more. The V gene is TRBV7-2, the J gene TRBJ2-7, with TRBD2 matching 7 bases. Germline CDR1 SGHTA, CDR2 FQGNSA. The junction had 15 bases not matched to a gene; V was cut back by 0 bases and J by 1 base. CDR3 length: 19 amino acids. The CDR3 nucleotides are TGTGCCAGCAGCTTAGCGAGGCATCAAGCGGGAAGAGGGTCCTACGAGCAGTACTTC. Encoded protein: CASSLARHQAGRGSYEQYF.

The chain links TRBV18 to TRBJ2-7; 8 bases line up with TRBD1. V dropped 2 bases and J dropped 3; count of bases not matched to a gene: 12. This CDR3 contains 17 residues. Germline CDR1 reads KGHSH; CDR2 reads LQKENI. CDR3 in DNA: TGTGCCAGCTCACCAGTAGGGACAGGTATCAACGTCTACGAGCAGTACTTC. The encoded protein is CASSPVGTGINVYEQYF.

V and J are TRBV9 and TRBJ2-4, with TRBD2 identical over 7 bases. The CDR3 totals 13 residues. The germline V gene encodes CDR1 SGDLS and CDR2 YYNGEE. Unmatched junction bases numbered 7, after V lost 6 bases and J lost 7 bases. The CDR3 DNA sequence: TGTGCCAGCAATCCTTGGGGGGGGAACATTCAGTACTTC. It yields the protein CASNPWGGNIQYF.

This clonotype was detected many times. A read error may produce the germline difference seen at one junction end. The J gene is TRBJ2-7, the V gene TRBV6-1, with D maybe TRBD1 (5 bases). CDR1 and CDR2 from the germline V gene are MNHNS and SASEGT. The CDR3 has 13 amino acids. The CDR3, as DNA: TGTGCCACCTTGGCACAGGTCTCCAACGAGCAGTACTTC. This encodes CATLAQVSNEQYF.

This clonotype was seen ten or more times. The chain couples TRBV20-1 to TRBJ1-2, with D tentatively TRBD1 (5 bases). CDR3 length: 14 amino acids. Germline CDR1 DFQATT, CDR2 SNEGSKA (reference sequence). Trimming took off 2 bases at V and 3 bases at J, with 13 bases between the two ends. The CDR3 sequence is CSARPYSGYYGYTF. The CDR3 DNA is TGCAGTGCTAGACCATATTCAGGGTACTATGGCTACACCTTC.

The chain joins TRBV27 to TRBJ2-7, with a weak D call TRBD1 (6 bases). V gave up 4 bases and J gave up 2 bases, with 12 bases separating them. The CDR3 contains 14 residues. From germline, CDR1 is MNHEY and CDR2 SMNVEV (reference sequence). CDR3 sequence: CASSSSRGPYEQYF. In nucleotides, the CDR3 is TGTGCCAGCAGTTCCTCCAGGGGTCCCTACGAGCAGTACTTC.

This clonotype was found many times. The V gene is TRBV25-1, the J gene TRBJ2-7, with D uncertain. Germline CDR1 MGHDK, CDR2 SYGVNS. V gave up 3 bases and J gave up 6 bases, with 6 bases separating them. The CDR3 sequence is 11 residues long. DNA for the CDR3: TGTGCCAGCAGTGATTTTCTCGAGCAGTACTTC. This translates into CASSDFLEQYF.

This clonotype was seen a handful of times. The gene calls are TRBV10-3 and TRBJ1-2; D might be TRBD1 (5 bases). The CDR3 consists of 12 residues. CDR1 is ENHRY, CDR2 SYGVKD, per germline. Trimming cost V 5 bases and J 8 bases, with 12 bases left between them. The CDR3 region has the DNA TGTGCCATCAGTCCCGTTTGGGGGGGCTACACCTTC. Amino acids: CAISPVWGGYTF.

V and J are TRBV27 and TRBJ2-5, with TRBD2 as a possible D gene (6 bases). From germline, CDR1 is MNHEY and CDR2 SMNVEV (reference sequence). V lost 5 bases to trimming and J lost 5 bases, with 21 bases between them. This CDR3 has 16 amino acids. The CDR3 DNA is TGTGCCAGCAGTCCTGCCGCGGGACCCTTAAGGGAGACCCAGTACTTC. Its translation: CASSPAAGPLRETQYF.

The CDR3 nucleotides read TGTGCCAGCAGGGTAGGGGACAGGGGACCAACAGATACGCAGTATTTT. This sequence encodes CASRVGDRGPTDTQYF. The chain recombines TRBV12-3 or TRBV12-4 with TRBJ2-3; 10 positions agree with TRBD1. This CDR3 is built from 16 residues. J lost 3 bases, V lost 6 bases, and 9 bases had no gene match.

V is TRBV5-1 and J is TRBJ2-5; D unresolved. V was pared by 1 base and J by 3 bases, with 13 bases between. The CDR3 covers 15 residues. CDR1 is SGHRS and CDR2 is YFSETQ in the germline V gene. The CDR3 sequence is CASSLSSRAKETQYF. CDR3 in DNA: TGCGCCAGCAGCTTGTCCAGCCGGGCGAAAGAGACCCAGTACTTC. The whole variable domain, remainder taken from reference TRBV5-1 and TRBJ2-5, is KAGVTQTPRYLIKTRGQQVTLSCSPISGHRSVSWYQQTPGQGLQFLFEYFSETQRNKGNFPGRFSGRQFSNSRSEMNVSTLELGDSALYLCASSLSSRAKETQYFGPGTRLLVL.

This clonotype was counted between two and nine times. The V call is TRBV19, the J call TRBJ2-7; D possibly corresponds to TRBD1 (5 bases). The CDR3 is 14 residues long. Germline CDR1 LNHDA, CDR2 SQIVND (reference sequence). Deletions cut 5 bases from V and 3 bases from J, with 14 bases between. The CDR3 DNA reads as TGTGCCAGTAGTCGGACCTTGGGGCTCTACGAGCAGTACTTC. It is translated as CASSRTLGLYEQYF.

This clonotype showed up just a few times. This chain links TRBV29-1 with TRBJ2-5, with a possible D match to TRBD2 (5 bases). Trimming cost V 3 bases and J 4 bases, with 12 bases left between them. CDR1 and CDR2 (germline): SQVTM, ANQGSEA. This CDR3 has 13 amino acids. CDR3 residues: CSVDAGVRETQYF. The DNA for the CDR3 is TGCAGCGTTGATGCCGGGGTCCGAGAGACCCAGTACTTC.

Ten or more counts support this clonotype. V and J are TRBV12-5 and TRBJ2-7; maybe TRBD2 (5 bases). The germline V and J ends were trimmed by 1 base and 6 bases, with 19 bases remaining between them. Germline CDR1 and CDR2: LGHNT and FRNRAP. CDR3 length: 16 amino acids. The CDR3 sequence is CASGLGQVPSEGEQYF. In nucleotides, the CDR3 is TGTGCTAGTGGTTTGGGGCAGGTCCCCTCTGAGGGCGAGCAGTACTTC.

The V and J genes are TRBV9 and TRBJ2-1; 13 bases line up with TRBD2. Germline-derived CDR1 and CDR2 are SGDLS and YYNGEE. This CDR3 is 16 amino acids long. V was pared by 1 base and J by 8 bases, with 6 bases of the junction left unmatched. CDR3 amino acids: CASSVSGTSGKYEQFF. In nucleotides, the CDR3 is TGTGCCAGCAGCGTATCCGGGACTAGCGGGAAGTATGAGCAGTTCTTC.

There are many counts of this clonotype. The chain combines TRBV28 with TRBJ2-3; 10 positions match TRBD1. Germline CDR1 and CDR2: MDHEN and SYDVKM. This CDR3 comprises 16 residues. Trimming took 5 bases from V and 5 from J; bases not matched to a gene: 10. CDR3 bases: TGTGCCAGCAGTGGTACCGGGACAGGGGTGGAAGATACGCAGTATTTT. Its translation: CASSGTGTGVEDTQYF.

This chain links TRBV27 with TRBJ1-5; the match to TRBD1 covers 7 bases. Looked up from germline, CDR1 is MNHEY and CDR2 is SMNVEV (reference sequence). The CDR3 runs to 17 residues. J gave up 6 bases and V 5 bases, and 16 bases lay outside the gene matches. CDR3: CASSPPPRTGGGQPQHF. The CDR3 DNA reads TGTGCCAGCAGTCCACCTCCCAGGACAGGCGGGGGTCAGCCCCAGCATTTT.